One and the same sample provided the 3 T cell receptor beta chains below, sequenced in a study of blood T cell repertoires in COVID-19. Clones were read by immunoSEQ multiplex PCR, and TCRdb kept only the in-frame ones, dropping some. Here the sample spans around 200,000 clones, around 82% being singletons. Sequenced sample: peripheral blood. All receptors derive from a woman in her sixties or seventies with acute or convalescent COVID-19.

This clone came up a few times. V usage is TRBV21-1 and J usage is TRBJ1-3; the D call TRBD1 from the table was never checked on the DNA. TRBV21-1 is shown as a pseudogene. CDR3 size: 20 residues. The CDR3 coding sequence is TGTGCCCCCAGCTTAAATAGTGGGGGACAGCCGAAATTCGCTGGAAACACCATATATTTT. This gives the protein CAPSLNSGGQPKFAGNTIYF.

CDR3 coding DNA: TGTGCCAGCAGCCTGACGGGGTACGAGCAGTACTTC. As protein: CASSLTGYEQYF. The rearrangement links TRBV2 to TRBJ2-7; weak D call: TRBD2 (5 bases). From germline, CDR1 is SNHLY and CDR2 FYNNEI. This CDR3 contains 12 residues. V lost 6 bases and J lost 4, with 10 bases in between.

The V gene is TRBV10-3, the J gene TRBJ2-2; 7 bases are a match to TRBD2. This CDR3 is 16 amino acids long. The V gene's germline CDR1 is ENHRY and CDR2 SYGVKD. V shed 3 bases, J shed 8 bases, and the junction held 12 bases outside the gene matches. The CDR3 nucleotides are TGTGCCATCAGTGATCCTAGCGGAAATTTGGGGGGGGAGCTGTTTTTT. It translates to CAISDPSGNLGGELFF.